A single sample is the source of the 2 T cell receptor beta chains below, sequenced in a study of response to subunit inactivated influenza vaccine. One entry per CDR3 protein results from TCRdb running MiXCR on the RT-PCR reads. Among under 750,000 distinct CDR3 sequences listed, 12% were seen once. This material consisted of PBMCs from blood, taken on the day of vaccination. These receptors were taken from a man aged 50 to 59 who received an inactivated influenza vaccine.

J is TRBJ2-2 and V is TRBV5-1; D is unclear. The ends were cut back, 4 bases at V and 6 bases at J, with 10 bases in the middle. The CDR3 is 13 residues long. In germline, CDR1 is SGHRS, CDR2 YFSETQ. The chain's CDR3 is CASSDGRSGELFF. CDR3 nucleotide sequence: TGCGCCAGCAGCGACGGGCGCTCCGGGGAGCTGTTTTTT. The variable domain in full, with the rest retrieved from reference TRBV5-1 and TRBJ2-2, is KAGVTQTPRYLIKTRGQQVTLSCSPISGHRSVSWYQQTPGQGLQFLFEYFSETQRNKGNFPGRFSGRQFSNSRSEMNVSTLELGDSALYLCASSDGRSGELFFGEGSRLTVL.

Ten or more counts support this clonotype. This chain connects TRBV16 to TRBJ1-5; a weak D match, TRBD1 (5 bases). The CDR3 spans 14 residues. Per the germline V gene, CDR1 is KGHSY and CDR2 is FQNENV. Trimming took off 0 bases at V and 6 bases at J, with 9 bases between the two ends. For the CDR3, the DNA is TGTGCCAGCAGCCAATCAAGGGGAAGTCAGCCCCAGCATTTT. Protein: CASSQSRGSQPQHF. The whole variable domain, remainder taken from reference TRBV16 and TRBJ1-5, is GEEVAQTPKHLVRGEGQKAKLYCAPIKGHSYVFWYQQVLKNEFKFLISFQNENVFDETGMPKERFSAKCLPNSPCSLEIQATKLEDSAVYFCASSQSRGSQPQHFGDGTRLSIL.